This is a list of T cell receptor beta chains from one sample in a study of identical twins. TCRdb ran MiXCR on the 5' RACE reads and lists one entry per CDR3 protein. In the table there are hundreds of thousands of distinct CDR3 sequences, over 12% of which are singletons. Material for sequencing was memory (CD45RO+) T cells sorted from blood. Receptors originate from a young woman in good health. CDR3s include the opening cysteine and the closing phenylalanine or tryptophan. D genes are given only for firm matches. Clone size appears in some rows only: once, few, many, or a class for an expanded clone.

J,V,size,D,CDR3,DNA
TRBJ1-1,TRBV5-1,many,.,CASSLDRPRNTEAFF,TGCGCCAGCAGCTTGGACAGACCGCGTAACACTGAAGCTTTCTTT
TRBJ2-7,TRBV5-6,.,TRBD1,CASSFAGQGAHEQYF,TGTGCCAGCAGCTTCGCAGGACAGGGGGCCCACGAGCAGTACTTC
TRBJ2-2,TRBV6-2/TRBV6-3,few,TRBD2,CASSLPSLSGRAGGELFF,TGTGCCAGCAGTTTGCCCTCTCTGAGCGGGAGGGCCGGCGGGGAGCTGTTTTTT
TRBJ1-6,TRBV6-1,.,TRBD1,CASSEGQTNSPLHF,TGTGCCAGCAGTGAGGGACAGACCAATTCACCCCTCCACTTT
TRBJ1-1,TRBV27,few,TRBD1,CASRLQGAGNEAFF,TGTGCCAGCAGATTACAGGGGGCGGGTAATGAAGCTTTCTTT
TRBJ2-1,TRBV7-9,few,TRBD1,CASSLGVGQGYGEQFF,TGTGCCAGCAGTCTAGGGGTCGGACAGGGTTACGGTGAGCAGTTCTTC
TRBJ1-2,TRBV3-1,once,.,CASSSLGYRYTF,TGTGCCAGCAGCTCCCTGGGGTATCGCTACACCTTC
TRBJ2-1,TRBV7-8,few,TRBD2,CASSSNQGGNEQFF,TGTGCCAGCAGCTCAAATCAGGGAGGGAATGAGCAGTTCTTC
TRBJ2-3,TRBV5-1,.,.,CASSLKIRDGGEPMSDTQYF,TGCGCCAGCAGCTTGAAAATACGGGACGGGGGTGAACCTATGTCAGATACGCAGTATTTT
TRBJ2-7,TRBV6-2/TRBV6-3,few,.,CASTRGGSPVYEQYF,TGTGCCAGCACTCGAGGGGGATCACCTGTCTACGAGCAGTACTTC
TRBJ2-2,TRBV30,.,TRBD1,CAWRVQGANTGELFF,TGTGCCTGGAGGGTTCAGGGGGCGAACACCGGGGAGCTGTTTTTT
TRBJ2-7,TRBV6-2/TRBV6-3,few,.,CASSYSLDSISPEQYF,TGTGCCAGCAGTTACTCGTTAGACTCCATTAGTCCCGAGCAGTACTTC
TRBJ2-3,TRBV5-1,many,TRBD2,CASSLKGTSGGITDTQYF,TGCGCCAGCAGCTTGAAGGGTACGAGCGGGGGGATCACAGATACGCAGTATTTT
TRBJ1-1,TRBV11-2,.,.,CASSFGAGGRTEAFF,TGTGCCAGCAGCTTTGGGGCGGGGGGCCGCACTGAAGCTTTCTTT
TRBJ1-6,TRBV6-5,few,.,CASSYRGIGVNSPLHF,TGTGCCAGCAGTTACCGAGGGATCGGAGTGAATTCACCCCTCCACTTT
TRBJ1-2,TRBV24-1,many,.,CATSDNGRPYGYTF,TGTGCCACCAGTGATAATGGACGCCCCTATGGCTACACCTTC
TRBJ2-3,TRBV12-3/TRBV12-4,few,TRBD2,CASINTGGSGQYF,TGTGCCAGCATTAACACCGGCGGGAGTGGGCAGTATTTT
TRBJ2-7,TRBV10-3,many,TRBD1,CAIQGQGGEQYF,TGTGCCATCCAGGGACAGGGTGGCGAGCAGTACTTC
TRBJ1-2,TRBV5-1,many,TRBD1,CASSAGQGPGYTF,TGCGCCAGCAGCGCTGGACAGGGCCCTGGCTACACCTTC
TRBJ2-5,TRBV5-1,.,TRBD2,CASSWSGGQETQYF,TGCGCCAGCAGCTGGTCGGGGGGGCAAGAGACCCAGTACTTC
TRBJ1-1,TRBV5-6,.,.,CASSQGREWWAFF,TGTGCCAGCAGCCAGGGGCGTGAATGGTGGGCTTTCTTT
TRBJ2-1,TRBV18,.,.,CASSPTFQAFDEQFF,TGTGCCAGCTCCCCAACCTTTCAGGCGTTCGATGAGCAGTTCTTC
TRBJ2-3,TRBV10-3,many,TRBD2,CAIRLAGSDTQYF,TGTGCCATAAGACTAGCGGGATCAGATACGCAGTATTTT
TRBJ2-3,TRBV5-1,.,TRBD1,CASSSDRGTDTQYF,TGCGCCAGCAGCTCCGACAGGGGAACAGATACGCAGTATTTT
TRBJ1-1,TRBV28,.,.,CASTRQENMNTEAFF,TGTGCCAGCACTAGACAGGAAAACATGAACACTGAAGCTTTCTTT
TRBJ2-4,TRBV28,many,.,CASSLGKVAKNIQYF,TGTGCCAGCAGTTTGGGGAAGGTAGCCAAAAACATTCAGTACTTC
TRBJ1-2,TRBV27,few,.,CASSYEGYYGYTF,TGTGCCAGCAGTTACGAGGGGTACTATGGCTACACCTTC
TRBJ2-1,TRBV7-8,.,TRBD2,CASSLLPRGRFEFF,TGTGCCAGCAGCCTGCTTCCCCGCGGGAGGTTTGAGTTCTTC
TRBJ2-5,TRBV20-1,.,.,CSAPGTARETQYF,TGCAGTGCCCCTGGGACTGCGCGGGAGACCCAGTACTTC
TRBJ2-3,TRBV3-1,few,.,CASSPGGFGTDTQYF,TGTGCCAGCAGCCCCGGGGGCTTTGGCACAGATACGCAGTATTTT
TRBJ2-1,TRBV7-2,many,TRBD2,CASSLLAGGINEQFF,TGTGCCAGCAGCTTATTAGCGGGAGGGATCAATGAGCAGTTCTTC
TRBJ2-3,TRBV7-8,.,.,CASSKGGTDTQYF,TGTGCCAGCAGCAAGGGGGGCACAGATACGCAGTATTTT
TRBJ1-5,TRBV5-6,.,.,CASSSMGGPSNQPQHF,TGTGCCAGCAGCTCCATGGGGGGGCCGAGCAATCAGCCCCAGCATTTT
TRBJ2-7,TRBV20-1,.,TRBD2,CSARDHRGDPYEQYF,TGCAGTGCTAGAGATCATCGGGGGGACCCCTACGAGCAGTACTTC
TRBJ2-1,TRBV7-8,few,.,CASSFNPWDNEQFF,TGTGCCAGCAGCTTCAACCCGTGGGACAATGAGCAGTTCTTC
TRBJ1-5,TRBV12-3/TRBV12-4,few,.,CASSSRGNYQPQHF,TGTGCCAGCAGCTCGAGGGGGAACTATCAGCCCCAGCATTTT
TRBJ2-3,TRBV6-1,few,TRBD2,CATRTSGTDTQYF,TGTGCCACTAGGACTAGCGGCACAGATACGCAGTATTTT
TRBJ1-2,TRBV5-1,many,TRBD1,CASSSQTGDYGYTF,TGCGCCAGCAGCTCGCAGACAGGGGACTATGGCTACACCTTC
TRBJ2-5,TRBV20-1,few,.,CSAMGHTKETQYF,TGCAGTGCTATGGGACACACCAAAGAGACCCAGTACTTC
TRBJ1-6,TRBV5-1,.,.,CASRHEGSYNSPLHF,TGCGCCAGCAGGCATGAGGGCTCCTATAATTCACCCCTCCACTTT
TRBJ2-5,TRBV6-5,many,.,CASSYSQGMKTQYF,TGTGCCAGCAGTTACTCGCAGGGGATGAAGACCCAGTACTTC
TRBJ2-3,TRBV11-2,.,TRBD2,CASSRSHPSSGRAADTQYF,TGTGCCAGCAGCCGATCCCATCCTTCTAGCGGGAGGGCCGCAGATACGCAGTATTTT
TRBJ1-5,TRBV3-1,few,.,CASSQQGNGNQPQHF,TGTGCCAGCAGCCAACAGGGTAACGGCAATCAGCCCCAGCATTTT
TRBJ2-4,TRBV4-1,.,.,CASSQEGGRYKNIQYF,TGCGCCAGCAGCCAAGAAGGGGGACGGTACAAAAACATTCAGTACTTC
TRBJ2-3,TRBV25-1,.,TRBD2,CASSPSERERDTQYF,TGTGCCAGCAGCCCTTCTGAGCGGGAAAGGGATACGCAGTATTTT
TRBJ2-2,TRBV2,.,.,CASRKSANTGELFF,TGTGCCAGCAGAAAGAGTGCGAACACCGGGGAGCTGTTTTTT
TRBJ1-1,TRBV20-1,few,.,CSAWDGYTEAFF,TGCAGTGCTTGGGACGGGTACACTGAAGCTTTCTTT
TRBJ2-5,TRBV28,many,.,CASSPMEGRETQYF,TGTGCCAGCAGTCCTATGGAGGGGCGGGAGACCCAGTACTTC